This TCR beta chain stems from a study of control samples from healthy donors and cancer patients. Sequenced by immunoSEQ multiplex PCR; TCRdb stores in-frame clones only, minus some. The sample contains 75,000 to 100,000 clones, roughly 86% of which appear only once. V gave up 5 bases and J gave up 5 bases; unmatched junction bases: 10. Per the germline V gene, CDR1 is LNHNV and CDR2 is YYDKDF (reference sequence). CDR3 length equals 15 residues. This clone was seen only once. The sequenced sample was blood. The sequence derives from a man between 60 and 75 years old in good health. The chain joins TRBV15 to TRBJ2-5, with 8 bases fitting TRBD2. CDR3 in DNA: TGTGCCACCAGCGGGTCGGGGGGGGCCAGGGAGACCCAGTACTTC. This sequence encodes CATSGSGGARETQYF.